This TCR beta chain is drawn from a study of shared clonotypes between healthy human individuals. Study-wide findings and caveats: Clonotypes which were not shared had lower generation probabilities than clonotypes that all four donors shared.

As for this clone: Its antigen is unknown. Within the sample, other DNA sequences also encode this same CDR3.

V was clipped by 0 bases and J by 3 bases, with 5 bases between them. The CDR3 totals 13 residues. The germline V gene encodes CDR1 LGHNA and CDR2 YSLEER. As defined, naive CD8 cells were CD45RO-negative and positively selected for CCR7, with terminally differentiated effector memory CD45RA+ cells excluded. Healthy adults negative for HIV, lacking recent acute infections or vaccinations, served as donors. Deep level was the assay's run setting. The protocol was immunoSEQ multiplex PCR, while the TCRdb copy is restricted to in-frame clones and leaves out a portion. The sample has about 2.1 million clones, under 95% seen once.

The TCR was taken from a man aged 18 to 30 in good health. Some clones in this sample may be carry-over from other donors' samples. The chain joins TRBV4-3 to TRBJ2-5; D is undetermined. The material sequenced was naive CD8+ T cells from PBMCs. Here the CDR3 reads CASSQDSEETQYF. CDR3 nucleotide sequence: TGCGCCAGCAGCCAAGATTCAGAAGAGACCCAGTACTTC.